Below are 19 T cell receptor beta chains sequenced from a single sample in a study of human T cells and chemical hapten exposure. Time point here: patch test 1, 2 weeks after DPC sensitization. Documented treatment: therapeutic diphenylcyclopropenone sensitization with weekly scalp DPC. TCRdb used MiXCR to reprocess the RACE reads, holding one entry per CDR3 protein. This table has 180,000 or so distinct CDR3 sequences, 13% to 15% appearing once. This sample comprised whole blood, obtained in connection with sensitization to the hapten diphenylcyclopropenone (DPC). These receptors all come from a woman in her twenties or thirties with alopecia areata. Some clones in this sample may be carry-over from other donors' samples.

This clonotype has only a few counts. CDR3 DNA: TGTGCCAGCAGCTTAAGACTAGCCTCCGGGGAGCTGTTTTTT. It translates to CASSLRLASGELFF. The chain has TRBV7-9 and TRBJ2-2; 7 nucleotides line up with TRBD2. The V segment lost 2 bases and the J segment 6 bases; nucleotides outside the gene matches: 3. CDR1 and CDR2 (germline): SEHNR, FQNEAQ (reference sequence). The CDR3 sequence is 14 residues long.

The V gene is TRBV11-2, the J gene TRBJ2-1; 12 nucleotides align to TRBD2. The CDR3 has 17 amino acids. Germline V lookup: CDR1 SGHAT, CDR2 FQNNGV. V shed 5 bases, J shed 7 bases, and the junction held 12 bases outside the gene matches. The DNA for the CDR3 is TGTGCCAGCAGCCCTACGAAGACTAGCGGGAGAGGAAATGAGCAGTTCTTC. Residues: CASSPTKTSGRGNEQFF. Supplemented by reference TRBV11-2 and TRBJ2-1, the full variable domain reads EAGVAQSPRYKIIEKRQSVAFWCNPISGHATLYWYQQILGQGPKLLIQFQNNGVVDDSQLPKDRFSAERLKGVDSTLKIQPAKLEDSAVYLCASSPTKTSGRGNEQFFGPGTRLTVL.

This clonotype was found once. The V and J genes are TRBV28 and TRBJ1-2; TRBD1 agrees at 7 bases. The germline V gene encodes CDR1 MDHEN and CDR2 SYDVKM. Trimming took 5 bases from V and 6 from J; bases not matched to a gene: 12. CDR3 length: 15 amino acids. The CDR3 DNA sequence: TGTGCCAGCAGTCCCGCTTCAGGGGGTTGGAATGGCTACACCTTC. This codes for CASSPASGGWNGYTF.

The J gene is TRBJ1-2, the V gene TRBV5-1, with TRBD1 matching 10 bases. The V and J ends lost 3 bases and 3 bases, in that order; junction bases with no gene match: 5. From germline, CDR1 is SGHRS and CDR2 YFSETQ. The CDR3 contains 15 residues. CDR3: CASSSPGQGYYGYTF. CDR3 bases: TGCGCCAGCAGCTCGCCGGGACAGGGGTACTATGGCTACACCTTC.

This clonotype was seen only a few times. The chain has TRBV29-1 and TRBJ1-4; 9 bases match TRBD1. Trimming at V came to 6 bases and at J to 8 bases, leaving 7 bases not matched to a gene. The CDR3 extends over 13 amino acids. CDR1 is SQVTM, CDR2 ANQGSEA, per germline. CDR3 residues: CSVTGTGNEKLFF. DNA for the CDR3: TGCAGCGTCACCGGGACAGGGAACGAAAAACTGTTTTTT.

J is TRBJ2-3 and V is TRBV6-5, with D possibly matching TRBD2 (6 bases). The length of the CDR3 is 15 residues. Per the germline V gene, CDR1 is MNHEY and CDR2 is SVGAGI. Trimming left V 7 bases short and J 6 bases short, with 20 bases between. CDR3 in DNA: TGTGCCAGCACCCAAAGCGGGCGGGAAGAGGATACGCAGTATTTT. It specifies CASTQSGREEDTQYF.

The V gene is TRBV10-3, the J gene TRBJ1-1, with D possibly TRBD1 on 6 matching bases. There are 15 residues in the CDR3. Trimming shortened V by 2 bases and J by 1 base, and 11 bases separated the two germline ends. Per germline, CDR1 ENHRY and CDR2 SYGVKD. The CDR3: CAISEAETGNTEAFF. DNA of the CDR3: TGTGCCATCAGTGAGGCTGAGACAGGGAACACTGAAGCTTTCTTT.

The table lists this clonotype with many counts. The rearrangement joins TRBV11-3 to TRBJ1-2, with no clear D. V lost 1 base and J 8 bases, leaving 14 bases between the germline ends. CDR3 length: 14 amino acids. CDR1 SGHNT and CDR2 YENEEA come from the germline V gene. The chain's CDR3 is CASSLAAGSGGYTF. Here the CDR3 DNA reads TGTGCCAGCAGCTTAGCGGCAGGTTCTGGCGGCTACACCTTC.

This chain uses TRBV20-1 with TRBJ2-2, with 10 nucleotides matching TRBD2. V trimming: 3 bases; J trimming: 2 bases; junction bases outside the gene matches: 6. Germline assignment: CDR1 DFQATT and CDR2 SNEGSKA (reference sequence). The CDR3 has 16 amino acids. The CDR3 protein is CSARDSSGGNTGELFF. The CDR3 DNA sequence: TGCAGTGCTAGGGACTCTAGCGGGGGAAACACCGGGGAGCTGTTTTTT.

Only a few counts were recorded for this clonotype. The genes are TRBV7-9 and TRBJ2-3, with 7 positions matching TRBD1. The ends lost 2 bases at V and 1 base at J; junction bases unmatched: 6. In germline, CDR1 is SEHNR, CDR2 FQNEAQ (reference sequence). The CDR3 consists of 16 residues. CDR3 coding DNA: TGTGCCAGCAGCTTATACGAGGGGGCTCGCACAGATACGCAGTATTTT. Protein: CASSLYEGARTDTQYF.

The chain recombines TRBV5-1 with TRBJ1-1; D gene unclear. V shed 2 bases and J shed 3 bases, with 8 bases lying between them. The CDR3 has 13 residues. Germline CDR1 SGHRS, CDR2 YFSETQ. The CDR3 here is CASSFKKDTEAFF. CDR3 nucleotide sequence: TGCGCCAGCAGCTTTAAGAAGGACACTGAAGCTTTCTTT.

The CDR3, as DNA: TGCGCCAGCAGCCAAGAACGCAGGGCCCGTTACGATACGCAGTATTTT. Translation: CASSQERRARYDTQYF. The gene calls are TRBV4-1 and TRBJ2-3; tentatively, D is TRBD1 (5 bases). V was clipped by 0 bases and J by 6 bases, with 16 bases between them. There are 16 residues in the CDR3. Germline V CDR1 and CDR2: MGHRA, YSYEKL.

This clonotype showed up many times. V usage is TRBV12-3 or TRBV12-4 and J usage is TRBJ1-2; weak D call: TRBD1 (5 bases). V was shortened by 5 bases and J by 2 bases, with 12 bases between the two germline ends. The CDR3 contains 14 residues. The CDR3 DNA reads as TGTGCCAGCAGTGGGACCTACCTAAACTATGGCTACACCTTC. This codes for CASSGTYLNYGYTF.

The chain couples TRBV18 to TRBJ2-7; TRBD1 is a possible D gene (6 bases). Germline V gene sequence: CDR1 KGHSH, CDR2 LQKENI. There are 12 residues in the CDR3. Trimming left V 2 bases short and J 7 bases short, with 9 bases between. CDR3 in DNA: TGTGCCAGCTCACCAAACAGGGAGGAGCAGTACTTC. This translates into CASSPNREEQYF.

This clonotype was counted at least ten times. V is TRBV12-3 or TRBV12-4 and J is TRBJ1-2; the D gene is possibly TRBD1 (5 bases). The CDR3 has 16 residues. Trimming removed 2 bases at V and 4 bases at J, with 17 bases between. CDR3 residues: CASSLRHGGDLYGYTF. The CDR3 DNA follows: TGTGCCAGCAGTTTACGTCATGGGGGTGACCTCTATGGCTACACCTTC.

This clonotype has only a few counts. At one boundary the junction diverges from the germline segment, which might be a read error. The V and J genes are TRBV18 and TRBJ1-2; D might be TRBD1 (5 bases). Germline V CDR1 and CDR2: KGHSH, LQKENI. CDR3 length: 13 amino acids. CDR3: CASSPSDSGSKAF. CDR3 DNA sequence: TGTGCCAGCTCACCTTCCGACAGCGGGTCGAAAGCCTTC.

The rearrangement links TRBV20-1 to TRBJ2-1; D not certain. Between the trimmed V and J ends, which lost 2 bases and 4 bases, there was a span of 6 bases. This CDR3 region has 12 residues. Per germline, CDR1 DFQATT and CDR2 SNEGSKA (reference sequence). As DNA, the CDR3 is TGCAGTGCTAGACCCGAGTACAATGAGCAGTTCTTC. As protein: CSARPEYNEQFF.

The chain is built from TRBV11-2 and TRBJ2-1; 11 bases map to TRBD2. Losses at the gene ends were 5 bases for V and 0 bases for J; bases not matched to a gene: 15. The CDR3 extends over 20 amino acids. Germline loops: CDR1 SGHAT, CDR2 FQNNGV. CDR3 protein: CASSPTTGLAVPSSYNEQFF. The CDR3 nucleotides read TGTGCCAGCAGCCCGACAACGGGACTAGCGGTGCCGAGCTCCTACAATGAGCAGTTCTTC.

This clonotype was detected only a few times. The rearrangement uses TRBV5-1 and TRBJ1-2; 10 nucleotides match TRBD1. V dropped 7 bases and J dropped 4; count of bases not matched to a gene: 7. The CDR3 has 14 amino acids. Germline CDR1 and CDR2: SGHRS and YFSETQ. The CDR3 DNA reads TGCGCCAGCTCCGGGACAGGGGCCCGCTATGGCTACACCTTC. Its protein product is CASSGTGARYGYTF.